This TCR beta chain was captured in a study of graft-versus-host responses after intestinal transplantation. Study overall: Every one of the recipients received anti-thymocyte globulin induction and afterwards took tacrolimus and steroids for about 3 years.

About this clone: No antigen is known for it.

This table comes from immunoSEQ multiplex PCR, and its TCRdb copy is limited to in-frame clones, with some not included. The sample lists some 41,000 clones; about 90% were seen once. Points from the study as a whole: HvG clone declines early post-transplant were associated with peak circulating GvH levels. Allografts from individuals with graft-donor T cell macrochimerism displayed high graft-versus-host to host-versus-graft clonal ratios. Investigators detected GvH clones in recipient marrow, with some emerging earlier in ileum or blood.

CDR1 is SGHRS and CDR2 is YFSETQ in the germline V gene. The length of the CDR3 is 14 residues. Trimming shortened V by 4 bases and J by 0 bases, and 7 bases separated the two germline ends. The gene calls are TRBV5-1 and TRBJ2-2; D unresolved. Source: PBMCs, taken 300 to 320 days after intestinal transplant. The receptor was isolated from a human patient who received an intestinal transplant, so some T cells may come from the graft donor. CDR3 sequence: CASSGRTNTGELFF. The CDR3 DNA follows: TGCGCCAGCAGCGGTAGGACGAACACCGGGGAGCTGTTTTTT.